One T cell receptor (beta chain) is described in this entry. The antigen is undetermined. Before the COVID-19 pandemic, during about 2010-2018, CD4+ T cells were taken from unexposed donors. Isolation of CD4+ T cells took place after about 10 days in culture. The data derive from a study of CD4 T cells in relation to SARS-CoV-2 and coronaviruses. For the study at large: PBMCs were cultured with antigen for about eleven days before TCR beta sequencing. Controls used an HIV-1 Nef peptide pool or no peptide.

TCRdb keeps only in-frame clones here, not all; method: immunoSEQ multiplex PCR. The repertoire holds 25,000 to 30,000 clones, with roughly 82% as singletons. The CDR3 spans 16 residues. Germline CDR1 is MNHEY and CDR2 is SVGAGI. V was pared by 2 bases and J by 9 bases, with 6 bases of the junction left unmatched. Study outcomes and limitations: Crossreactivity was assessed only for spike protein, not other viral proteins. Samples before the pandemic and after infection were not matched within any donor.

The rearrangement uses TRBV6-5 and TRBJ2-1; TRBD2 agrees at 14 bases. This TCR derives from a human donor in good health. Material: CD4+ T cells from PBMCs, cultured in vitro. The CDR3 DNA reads TGTGCCAGCAGTTACCCCGTGGGACTAGCGGGGGTTGAGCAGTTCTTC. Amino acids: CASSYPVGLAGVEQFF.